This T cell receptor (beta chain) was identified during a study of radiation and T cells in renal cell carcinoma. General study findings and limits: Top tumor clonotypes rose in blood 2 weeks post-radiation, then contracted.

Measured with immunoSEQ multiplex PCR; TCRdb has only the in-frame clones, and not every one. The data contain around 100,000 clones, around 80% of them seen just once; the ten biggest clones take up roughly 7.6%. Details on this clone: The antigen is undetermined.

The time point here: blood 4 weeks post-SBRT, at nephrectomy. Treatment in this sample: 15 Gy SBRT to primary tumor, nephrectomy 4 weeks later. Nephrectomy followed 15 Gy stereotactic body radiation by 4 weeks. The specimen comprised blood, sampled from a patient whose treatment included radiotherapy and nephrectomy. This receptor was obtained from a man aged 55-75 years with renal cell carcinoma.

In DNA, the CDR3 is TGTGCCAGCAGCGCCCCGGGACAGGCTTATGGCTACACCTTC. It encodes CASSAPGQAYGYTF. This rearrangement joins TRBV11-2 to TRBJ1-2; 8 bases are shared with TRBD1. The germline gives CDR1 SGHAT, CDR2 FQNNGV. CDR3 length: 14 amino acids. J lost 5 bases, V lost 5 bases, and 7 bases had no gene match.